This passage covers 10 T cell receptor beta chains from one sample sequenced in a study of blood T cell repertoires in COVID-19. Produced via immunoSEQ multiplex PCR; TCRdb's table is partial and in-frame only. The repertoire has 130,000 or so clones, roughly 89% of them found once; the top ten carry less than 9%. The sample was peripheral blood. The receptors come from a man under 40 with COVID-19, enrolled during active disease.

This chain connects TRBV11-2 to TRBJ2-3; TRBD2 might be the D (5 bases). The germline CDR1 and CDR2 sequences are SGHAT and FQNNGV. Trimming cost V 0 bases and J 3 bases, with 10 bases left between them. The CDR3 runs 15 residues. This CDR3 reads CASSLDRGGTDTQYF. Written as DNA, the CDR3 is TGTGCCAGCAGCTTAGACCGGGGTGGAACAGATACGCAGTATTTT. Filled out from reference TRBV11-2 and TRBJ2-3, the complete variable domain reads EAGVAQSPRYKIIEKRQSVAFWCNPISGHATLYWYQQILGQGPKLLIQFQNNGVVDDSQLPKDRFSAERLKGVDSTLKIQPAKLEDSAVYLCASSLDRGGTDTQYFGPGTRLTVL.

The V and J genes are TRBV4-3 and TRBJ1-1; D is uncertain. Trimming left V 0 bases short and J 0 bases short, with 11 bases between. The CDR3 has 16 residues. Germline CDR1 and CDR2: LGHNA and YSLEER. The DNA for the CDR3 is TGCGCCAGCAGCCAAGATTGGCAGGCAGTGAACACTGAAGCTTTCTTT. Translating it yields CASSQDWQAVNTEAFF.

CDR3 coding DNA: TGTGCCAGTAGCCCAGGACTCCTCGAGCAGTACTTC. Translating gives CASSPGLLEQYF. V usage is TRBV19 and J usage is TRBJ2-7; D might be TRBD2 (5 bases). V shed 6 bases and J shed 6 bases, with 12 bases lying between them. This CDR3 has 12 amino acids. Germline CDR1 reads LNHDA; CDR2 reads SQIVND (reference sequence).

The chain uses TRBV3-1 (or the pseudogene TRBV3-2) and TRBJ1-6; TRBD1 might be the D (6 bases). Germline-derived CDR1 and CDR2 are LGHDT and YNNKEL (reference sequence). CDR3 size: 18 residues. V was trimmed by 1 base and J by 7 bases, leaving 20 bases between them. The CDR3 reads CASSQVRQAASLNSPLHF. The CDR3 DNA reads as TGTGCCAGCAGCCAAGTCCGACAGGCGGCTTCATTAAATTCACCCCTCCACTTT.

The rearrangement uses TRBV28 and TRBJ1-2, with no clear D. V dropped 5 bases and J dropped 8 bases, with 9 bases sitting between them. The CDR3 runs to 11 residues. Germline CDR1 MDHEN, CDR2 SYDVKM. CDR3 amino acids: CASSPAGGYTF. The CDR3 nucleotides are TGTGCCAGCAGTCCCGCGGGGGGCTACACCTTC.

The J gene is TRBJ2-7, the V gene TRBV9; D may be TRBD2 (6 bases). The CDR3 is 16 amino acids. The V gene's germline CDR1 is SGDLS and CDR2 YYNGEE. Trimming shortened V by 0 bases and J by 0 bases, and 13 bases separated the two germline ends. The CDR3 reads CASSVVEGTSSYEQYF. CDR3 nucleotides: TGTGCCAGCAGCGTAGTGGAGGGGACGAGCTCCTACGAGCAGTACTTC.

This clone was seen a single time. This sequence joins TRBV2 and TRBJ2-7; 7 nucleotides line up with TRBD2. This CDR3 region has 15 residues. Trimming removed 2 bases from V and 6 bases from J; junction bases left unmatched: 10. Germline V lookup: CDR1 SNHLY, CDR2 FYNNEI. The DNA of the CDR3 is TGTGCCAGCAGTGAAATGGAGGGAGGGCTCGGCGAGCAGTACTTC. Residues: CASSEMEGGLGEQYF.

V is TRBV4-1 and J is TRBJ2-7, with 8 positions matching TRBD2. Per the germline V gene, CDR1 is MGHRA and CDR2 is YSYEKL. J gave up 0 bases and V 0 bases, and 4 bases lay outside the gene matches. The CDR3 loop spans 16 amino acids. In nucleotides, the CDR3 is TGCGCCAGCAGCCAAGAAGCTGCGGGAGGCTCCTACGAGCAGTACTTC. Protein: CASSQEAAGGSYEQYF.

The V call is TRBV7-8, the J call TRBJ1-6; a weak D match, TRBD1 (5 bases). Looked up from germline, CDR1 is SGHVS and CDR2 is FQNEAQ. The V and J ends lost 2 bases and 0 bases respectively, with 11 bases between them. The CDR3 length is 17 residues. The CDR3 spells CASSLKGIGSYNSPLHF. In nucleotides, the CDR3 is TGTGCCAGCAGCTTAAAGGGGATAGGCTCCTATAATTCACCCCTCCACTTT.

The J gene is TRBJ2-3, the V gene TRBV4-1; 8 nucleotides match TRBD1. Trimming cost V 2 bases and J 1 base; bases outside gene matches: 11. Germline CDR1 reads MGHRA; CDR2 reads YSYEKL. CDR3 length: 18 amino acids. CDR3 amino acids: CASSQILKHRGGTDTQYF. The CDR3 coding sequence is TGCGCCAGCAGCCAAATCCTGAAGCACAGGGGGGGCACAGATACGCAGTATTTT.